These 27 T cell receptor beta chains were sequenced from one sample in a study of T-cell reconstitution after alpha-beta-depleted transplantation in children. TCRbeta library construction was performed incorporating unique molecular identifiers. One entry per CDR3 protein, called by TCRdb with MiXCR from the PCR reads. Here the sample spans almost 400,000 distinct CDR3 sequences, just over 20% being singletons. The starting material was PBMCs from the stem cell graft donor, obtained from the stem cell graft. All receptors derive from a human donor who donated a stem cell graft to a child with acute myeloid leukemia.

This clonotype was observed a few times. The genes are TRBV24-1 and TRBJ2-2, with 7 bases matching TRBD1. The CDR3 has 15 residues. The V gene end was trimmed by 4 bases and the J gene end by 6 bases; junction bases not matched to a gene: 7. Germline V CDR1 and CDR2: KGHDR, SFDVKD. The CDR3 nucleotides read TGTGCCACCAGTGAGGCGAGACAGGGTGCCGGGGAGCTGTTTTTT. Residues: CATSEARQGAGELFF.

The chain carries TRBV5-1 and TRBJ2-3, with TRBD1 identical over 9 bases. The CDR3 totals 15 residues. Per the germline V gene, CDR1 is SGHRS and CDR2 is YFSETQ. The junction had 5 bases not matched to a gene; V was cut back by 4 bases and J by 2 bases. In nucleotides, the CDR3 is TGCGCCAGCAGCGGGACAGGGTATAACACAGATACGCAGTATTTT. Translated, it gives CASSGTGYNTDTQYF.

The chain is built from TRBV3-1 and TRBJ2-1; 8 bases align to TRBD1. CDR3 length: 16 residues. Germline V gene data show CDR1 as LGHDT and CDR2 as YNNKEL (reference sequence). V lost 0 bases to trimming and J lost 2 bases; unmatched junction nucleotides: 3. This CDR3 reads CASSQEWTGTYNEQFF. CDR3 nucleotides: TGTGCCAGCAGCCAAGAGTGGACAGGGACCTACAATGAGCAGTTCTTC.

This clonotype was recorded a few times. V is TRBV5-1 and J is TRBJ2-1; 8 nucleotides match TRBD1. Germline V gene data show CDR1 as SGHRS and CDR2 as YFSETQ. CDR3 length: 15 residues. V gave up 4 bases and J gave up 6 bases; unmatched junction bases: 9. CDR3: CASSPRQGFGNEQFF. The CDR3 DNA reads as TGCGCCAGCAGCCCACGACAGGGGTTCGGCAATGAGCAGTTCTTC.

This clonotype was seen at least ten times. The chain has TRBV29-1 and TRBJ2-1; no definite D call. V was cut by 0 bases and J by 7 bases, with 7 bases left in between. The CDR3 is made up of 12 amino acids. Germline CDR1 SQVTM, CDR2 ANQGSEA. The CDR3 DNA is TGCAGCGTTGAAGAGCGACGGAATGAGCAGTTCTTC. This sequence encodes CSVEERRNEQFF.

The genes are TRBV27 and TRBJ2-7; 9 nucleotides match TRBD1. The CDR3 consists of 15 residues. Germline V CDR1 and CDR2: MNHEY, SMNVEV (reference sequence). The J segment lost 2 bases and the V segment lost 7 bases, leaving 9 bases of the junction unmatched. This chain's CDR3 is CASKLDRGIAYEQYF. The CDR3 DNA reads as TGTGCCAGCAAATTGGACAGGGGCATAGCCTACGAGCAGTACTTC.

V usage is TRBV20-1 and J usage is TRBJ1-2, with 9 nucleotides matching TRBD1. Germline CDR1 DFQATT, CDR2 SNEGSKA (reference sequence). The CDR3 is made up of 14 amino acids. The CDR3 loop is CSGTTGGELYGYTF. The CDR3 bases are TGCAGCGGAACGACAGGGGGGGAACTCTATGGCTACACCTTC.

The chain couples TRBV11-2 to TRBJ2-7; no clear D. Germline CDR1 reads SGHAT; CDR2 reads FQNNGV. Trimming took off 3 bases at V and 5 bases at J, with 23 bases between the two ends. There are 17 residues in the CDR3. CDR3 bases: TGTGCCAGCAGCTTGGGAACACGAATCGCCCTGATCCACGAGCAGTACTTC. Translating it yields CASSLGTRIALIHEQYF.

The chain couples TRBV12-3 or TRBV12-4 to TRBJ2-1; perhaps TRBD1 as D (5 bases). This CDR3 is built from 15 residues. Trimming pared 6 bases from V and 4 bases from J, leaving 16 bases between. CDR3 DNA sequence: TGTGCCAGCAGACGATCAGGCAGGGAATACAATGAGCAGTTCTTC. This sequence encodes CASRRSGREYNEQFF.

The table lists this clonotype with many counts. This chain joins TRBV7-9 and TRBJ2-7, with TRBD1 as a possible D gene (6 bases). The CDR3 runs to 15 residues. V lost 5 bases to trimming and J lost 0 bases, with 14 bases between them. Per the germline V gene, CDR1 is SEHNR and CDR2 is FQNEAQ (reference sequence). CDR3 protein: CASSPRDMFSYEQYF. In DNA form, the CDR3 reads TGTGCCAGCAGCCCCCGGGACATGTTCTCCTACGAGCAGTACTTC.

V is TRBV5-1 and J is TRBJ2-1; TRBD2 matches 10 bases. There are 16 residues in the CDR3. Per the germline V gene, CDR1 is SGHRS and CDR2 is YFSETQ. J lost 7 bases, V lost 0 bases, and 7 bases had no gene match. CDR3 region: CASSLGLAGGWNEQFF. Written as DNA, the CDR3 is TGCGCCAGCAGCTTGGGGTTAGCGGGAGGATGGAATGAGCAGTTCTTC.

The V gene is TRBV12-3 or TRBV12-4, the J gene TRBJ1-4; D is ambiguous. Deletions cut 4 bases from V and 8 bases from J, with 14 bases between. This CDR3 has 14 amino acids. The CDR3 protein is CASSWSSIGEKLFF. As DNA, the CDR3 is TGTGCCAGCAGTTGGTCCAGCATTGGCGAAAAACTGTTTTTT.

This clonotype was observed a handful of times. V usage is TRBV4-3 and J usage is TRBJ2-7; D gene ambiguous. The CDR3 totals 15 residues. V was clipped by 3 bases and J by 0 bases, with 12 bases between them. Per the germline V gene, CDR1 is LGHNA and CDR2 is YSLEER. The chain's CDR3 is CASSQAPHLSYEQYF. The DNA of the CDR3 is TGCGCCAGCAGCCAGGCCCCCCACCTCTCCTACGAGCAGTACTTC.

This clonotype has more than one count but fewer than ten. The CDR3 sequence: CASSQLLAGAEQFF. The CDR3, as DNA: TGTGCCAGCAGCCAGCTACTAGCGGGAGCTGAGCAGTTCTTC. This chain joins TRBV14 and TRBJ2-1; 11 bases are a match to TRBD2. Germline values: CDR1 SGHDN, CDR2 FVKESK. J gave up 9 bases and V 3 bases, and 4 bases lay outside the gene matches. This CDR3 is 14 amino acids long.

This clonotype turned up a few times. This sequence joins TRBV2 and TRBJ2-1; 9 bases are shared with TRBD2. Trimming cost V 2 bases and J 5 bases; bases outside gene matches: 7. The CDR3 is made up of 16 amino acids. Looked up from germline, CDR1 is SNHLY and CDR2 is FYNNEI. The DNA of the CDR3 is TGTGCCAGCAGTGAATATATAGCGGGAGATCACAATGAGCAGTTCTTC. Amino acids: CASSEYIAGDHNEQFF.

This clonotype was recorded a few times. The V call is TRBV5-1, the J call TRBJ2-3; 7 bases agree with TRBD1. Germline V CDR1 and CDR2: SGHRS, YFSETQ. This CDR3 comprises 16 residues. The ends lost 0 bases at V and 4 bases at J; junction bases unmatched: 8. CDR3 nucleotide sequence: TGCGCCAGCAGCTTGGGCGTGCAAGGGGGCGCAGATACGCAGTATTTT. It yields the protein CASSLGVQGGADTQYF.

This clonotype occurred a few times. V usage is TRBV6-5 and J usage is TRBJ2-3; TRBD2 agrees at 11 bases. V gave up 6 bases and J gave up 0 bases; unmatched junction bases: 11. The CDR3 sequence is 18 residues long. From germline, CDR1 is MNHEY and CDR2 SVGAGI. CDR3 DNA sequence: TGTGCCAGCAGCCAGACTAGCGGGACGAGCCAAAGCACAGATACGCAGTATTTT. Translated, it gives CASSQTSGTSQSTDTQYF.

This clonotype has a handful of counts. J is TRBJ2-1 and V is TRBV2; 9 positions match TRBD2. Losses at the gene ends were 11 bases for V and 8 bases for J; bases not matched to a gene: 13. The germline gives CDR1 SNHLY, CDR2 FYNNEI. The CDR3 contains 14 residues. The CDR3 region has the DNA TGTGCCTCAAAAGGCGGGAGGGAGGTGGATGAGCAGTTCTTC. The encoded protein is CASKGGREVDEQFF.

This clonotype occurred once. The genes are TRBV5-4 and TRBJ2-3; 7 bases match TRBD1. After removal of 1 base from V and 6 bases from J, the junction contained 2 bases not matched to a gene. Germline V gene data show CDR1 as SGHNT and CDR2 as YYREEE (reference sequence). This CDR3 is 13 amino acids long. The chain's CDR3 is CASSLQGEDTQYF. In DNA, the CDR3 is TGTGCCAGCAGCTTGCAGGGGGAGGATACGCAGTATTTT. Complete variable domain (other parts from reference TRBV5-4 and TRBJ2-3): ETGVTQSPTHLIKTRGQQVTLRCSSQSGHNTVSWYQQALGQGPQFIFQYYREEENGRGNFPPRFSGLQFPNYSSELNVNALELDDSALYLCASSLQGEDTQYFGPGTRLTVL.

The sample holds a few counts of this clonotype. The chain recombines TRBV12-3 or TRBV12-4 with TRBJ2-7; 10 bases match TRBD1. Trimming removed 5 bases from V and 4 bases from J; junction bases left unmatched: 5. This CDR3 region has 14 residues. CDR3 DNA: TGTGCCAGCAGTGAGACAGGGGGCTCATACGAGCAGTACTTC. It specifies CASSETGGSYEQYF.

This clonotype was seen at least ten times. The chain recombines TRBV12-3 or TRBV12-4 with TRBJ2-7, with 7 bases lining up with TRBD1. The J segment lost 5 bases and the V segment lost 8 bases, leaving 9 bases of the junction unmatched. The CDR3 totals 13 residues. This chain's CDR3 is CASARGGQNEQYF. The CDR3 DNA reads TGTGCCAGCGCCAGAGGGGGCCAGAACGAGCAGTACTTC.

The chain uses TRBV5-6 and TRBJ2-7; D unclear. The CDR3 has 13 residues. CDR1 and CDR2 (germline): SGHDT, YYEEEE. V lost 6 bases and J 6 bases, leaving 16 bases between the germline ends. The CDR3 sequence is CASIRLPSTEQYF. The CDR3 nucleotides are TGTGCCAGCATCAGACTCCCCTCCACCGAGCAGTACTTC. The full variable domain, its missing parts supplied by reference TRBV5-6 and TRBJ2-7, is DAGVTQSPTHLIKTRGQQVTLRCSPKSGHDTVSWYQQALGQGPQFIFQYYEEEERQRGNFPDRFSGHQFPNYSSELNVNALLLGDSALYLCASIRLPSTEQYFGPGTRLTVT.

The J gene is TRBJ2-1, the V gene TRBV28; D gene unclear. The germline V and J ends were trimmed by 1 base and 9 bases, with 10 bases remaining between them. Germline V gene data show CDR1 as MDHEN and CDR2 as SYDVKM. This CDR3 has 13 amino acids. This CDR3 is CASSLLGLSEQFF. DNA for the CDR3: TGTGCCAGCAGTTTATTGGGGTTGAGTGAGCAGTTCTTC.

This clonotype appeared many times. The chain joins TRBV18 to TRBJ2-1, with D unclear. The CDR3 is 12 residues long. From germline, CDR1 is KGHSH and CDR2 LQKENI. Trimming cost V 0 bases and J 6 bases, with 3 bases left between them. The CDR3 protein is CASSPPSNEQFF. The CDR3, as DNA: TGTGCCAGCTCACCACCAAGCAATGAGCAGTTCTTC.

The V gene is TRBV4-1, the J gene TRBJ1-5; tentatively, D is TRBD1 (5 bases). This CDR3 region has 15 residues. Trimming left V 1 base short and J 1 base short, with 8 bases between. The germline V gene has CDR1 MGHRA and CDR2 YSYEKL. The CDR3 is CASSQVGGSNQPQHF. CDR3 sequence (DNA): TGCGCCAGCAGCCAAGTTGGGGGAAGCAATCAGCCCCAGCATTTT.

This chain joins TRBV29-1 and TRBJ2-1, with 7 bases matching TRBD2. The CDR3 is 14 residues long. CDR1 is SQVTM, CDR2 ANQGSEA, per germline. V lost 4 bases, J lost 5 bases, and 8 bases stayed unmatched. Here the CDR3 DNA reads TGCAGCGTTGCCCGGGTACTAGCGAACAATGAGCAGTTCTTC. It codes for CSVARVLANNEQFF.

This clonotype was observed at least ten times. The chain recombines TRBV20-1 with TRBJ1-1, with D possibly being TRBD1 (5 bases). V was clipped by 0 bases and J by 3 bases, with 14 bases between them. Germline-derived CDR1 and CDR2 are DFQATT and SNEGSKA (reference sequence). CDR3 size: 15 residues. In nucleotides, the CDR3 is TGCAGTGCTAGAGATCTGAGGGGCGGGGACACTGAAGCTTTCTTT. Encoded protein: CSARDLRGGDTEAFF.